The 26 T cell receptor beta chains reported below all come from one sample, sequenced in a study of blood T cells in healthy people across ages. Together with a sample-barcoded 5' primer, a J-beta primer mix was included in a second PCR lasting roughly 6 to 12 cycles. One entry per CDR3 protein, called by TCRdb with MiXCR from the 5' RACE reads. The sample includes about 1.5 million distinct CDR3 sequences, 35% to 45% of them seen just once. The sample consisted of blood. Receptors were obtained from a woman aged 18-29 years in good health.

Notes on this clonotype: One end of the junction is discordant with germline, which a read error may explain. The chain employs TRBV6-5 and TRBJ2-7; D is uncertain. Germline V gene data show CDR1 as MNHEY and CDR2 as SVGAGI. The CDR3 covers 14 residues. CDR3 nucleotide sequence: TGTGCCAGCGGTTACTCCACCCAGTCTTACGAGCAGTACTTC. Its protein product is CASGYSTQSYEQYF.

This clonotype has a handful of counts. The CDR3: CASSSGTWASNEQFF. The CDR3 DNA reads as TGTGCCAGCAGCTCCGGGACTTGGGCTTCCAATGAGCAGTTCTTC. The gene calls are TRBV27 and TRBJ2-1; a weak D match, TRBD2 (6 bases). CDR3 length: 15 residues. V shed 6 bases and J shed 6 bases, with 18 bases lying between them. Germline-derived CDR1 and CDR2 are MNHEY and SMNVEV (reference sequence).

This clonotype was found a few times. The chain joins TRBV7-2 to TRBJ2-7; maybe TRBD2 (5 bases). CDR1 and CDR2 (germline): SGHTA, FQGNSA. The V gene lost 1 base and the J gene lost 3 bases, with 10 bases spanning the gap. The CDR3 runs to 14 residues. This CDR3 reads CASSLGGWNYEQYF. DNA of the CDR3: TGTGCCAGCAGCTTAGGAGGGTGGAACTACGAGCAGTACTTC.

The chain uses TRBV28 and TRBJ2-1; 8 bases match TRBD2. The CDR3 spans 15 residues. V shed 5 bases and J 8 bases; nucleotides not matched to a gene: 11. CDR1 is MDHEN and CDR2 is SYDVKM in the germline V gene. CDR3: CASSIAGRAGHEQFF. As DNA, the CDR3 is TGTGCCAGCAGTATAGCGGGGAGGGCCGGGCATGAGCAGTTCTTC.

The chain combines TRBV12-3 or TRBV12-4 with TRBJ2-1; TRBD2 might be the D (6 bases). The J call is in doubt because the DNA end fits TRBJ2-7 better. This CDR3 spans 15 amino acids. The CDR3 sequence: CASSKQGGPYNEQYF. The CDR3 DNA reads TGTGCCAGCAGTAAGCAGGGAGGCCCCTACAATGAGCAGTACTTC.

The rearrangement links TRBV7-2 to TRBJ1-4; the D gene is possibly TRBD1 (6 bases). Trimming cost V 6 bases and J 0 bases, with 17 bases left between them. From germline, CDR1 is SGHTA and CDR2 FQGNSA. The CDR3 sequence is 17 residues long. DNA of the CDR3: TGTGCCAGCAGTGCGAACACAGGGTTAGCAACTAATGAAAAACTGTTTTTT. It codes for CASSANTGLATNEKLFF.

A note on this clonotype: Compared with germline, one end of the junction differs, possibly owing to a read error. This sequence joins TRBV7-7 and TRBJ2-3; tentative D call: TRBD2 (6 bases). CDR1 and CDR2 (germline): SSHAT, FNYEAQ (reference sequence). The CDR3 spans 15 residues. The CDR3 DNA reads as TGTGCTAGCAGCAATAGCGGTACTTCCACAGATACGCAGTATTTT. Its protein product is CASSNSGTSTDTQYF.

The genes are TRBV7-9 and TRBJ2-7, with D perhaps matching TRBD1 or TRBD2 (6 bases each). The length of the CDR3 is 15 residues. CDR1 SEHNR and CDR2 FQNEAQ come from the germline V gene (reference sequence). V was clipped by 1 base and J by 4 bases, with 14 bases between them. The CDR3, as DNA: TGTGCCAGCAGCTTAGGACGGGGGCGTCTTTACGAGCAGTACTTC. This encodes CASSLGRGRLYEQYF. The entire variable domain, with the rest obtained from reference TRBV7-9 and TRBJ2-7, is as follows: DTGVSQNPRHKITKRGQNVTFRCDPISEHNRLYWYRQTLGQGPEFLTYFQNEAQLEKSRLLSDRFSAERPKGSFSTLEIQRTEQGDSAMYLCASSLGRGRLYEQYFGPGTRLTVT.

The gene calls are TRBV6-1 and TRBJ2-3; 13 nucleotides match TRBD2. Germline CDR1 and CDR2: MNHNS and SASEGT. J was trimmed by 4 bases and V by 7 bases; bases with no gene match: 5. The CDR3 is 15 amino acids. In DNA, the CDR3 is TGTGCCAGCACCATGACTAGCGGGGGGCCAGATACGCAGTATTTT. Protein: CASTMTSGGPDTQYF.

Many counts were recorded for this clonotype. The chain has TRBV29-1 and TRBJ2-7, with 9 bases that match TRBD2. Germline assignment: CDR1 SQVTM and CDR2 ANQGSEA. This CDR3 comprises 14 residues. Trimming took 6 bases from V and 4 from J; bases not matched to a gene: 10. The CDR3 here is CSVRGLAKEYEQYF. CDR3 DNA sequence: TGCAGCGTAAGAGGACTAGCGAAAGAGTACGAGCAGTACTTC.

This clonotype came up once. CDR3 region: CASRPDLGADTQYF. CDR3 DNA: TGTGCCAGTAGGCCCGACCTAGGGGCAGATACGCAGTATTTT. This chain uses TRBV19 with TRBJ2-3; tentatively, D is TRBD1 (5 bases). Germline V CDR1 and CDR2: LNHDA, SQIVND (reference sequence). V was shortened by 6 bases and J by 4 bases, with 14 bases between the two germline ends. This CDR3 comprises 14 residues.

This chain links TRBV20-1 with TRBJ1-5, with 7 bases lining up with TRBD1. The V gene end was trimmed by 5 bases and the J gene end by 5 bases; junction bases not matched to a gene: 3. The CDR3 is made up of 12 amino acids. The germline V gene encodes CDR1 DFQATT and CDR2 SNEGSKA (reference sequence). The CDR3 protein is CSAGGQDQPQHF. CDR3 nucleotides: TGCAGTGCTGGTGGACAGGATCAGCCCCAGCATTTT.

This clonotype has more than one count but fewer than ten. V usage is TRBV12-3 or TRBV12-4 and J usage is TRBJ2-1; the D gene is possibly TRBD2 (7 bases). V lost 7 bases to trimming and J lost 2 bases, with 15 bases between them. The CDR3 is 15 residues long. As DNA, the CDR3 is TGTGCCAGCACTCGATCGGGGGGCCCCTACAATGAGCAGTTCTTC. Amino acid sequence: CASTRSGGPYNEQFF.

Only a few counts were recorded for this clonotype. This chain's CDR3 is CAISEAGELFF. The CDR3 DNA reads TGTGCCATCAGTGAGGCCGGGGAGCTGTTTTTT. This chain uses TRBV10-3 with TRBJ2-2, with no clear D. Germline V gene lookup returns CDR1 ENHRY and CDR2 SYGVKD. The CDR3 contains 11 residues. V gave up 2 bases and J gave up 6 bases, with 1 base separating them.

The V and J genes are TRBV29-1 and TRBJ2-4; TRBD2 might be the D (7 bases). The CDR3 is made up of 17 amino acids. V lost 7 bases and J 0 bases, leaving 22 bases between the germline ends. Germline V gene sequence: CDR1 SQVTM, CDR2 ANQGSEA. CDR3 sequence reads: CSGLGGGAGLAKNIQYF. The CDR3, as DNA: TGCAGCGGGCTGGGGGGCGGAGCGGGGCTAGCCAAAAACATTCAGTACTTC. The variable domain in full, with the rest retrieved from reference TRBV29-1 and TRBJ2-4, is SAVISQKPSRDICQRGTSLTIQCQVDSQVTMMFWYRQQPGQSLTLIATANQGSEATYESGFVIDKFPISRPNLTFSTLTVSNMSPEDSSIYLCSGLGGGAGLAKNIQYFGAGTRLSVL.

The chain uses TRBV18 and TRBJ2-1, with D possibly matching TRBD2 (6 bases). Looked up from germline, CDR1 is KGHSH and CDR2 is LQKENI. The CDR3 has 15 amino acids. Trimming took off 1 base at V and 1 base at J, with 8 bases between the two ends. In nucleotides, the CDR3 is TGTGCCAGCTCACCACGGGGGGAGTCCTACAATGAGCAGTTCTTC. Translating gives CASSPRGESYNEQFF. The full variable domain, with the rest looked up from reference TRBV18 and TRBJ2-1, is NAGVMQNPRHLVRRRGQEARLRCSPMKGHSHVYWYRQLPEEGLKFMVYLQKENIIDESGMPKERFSAEFPKEGPSILRIQQVVRGDSAAYFCASSPRGESYNEQFFGPGTRLTVL.

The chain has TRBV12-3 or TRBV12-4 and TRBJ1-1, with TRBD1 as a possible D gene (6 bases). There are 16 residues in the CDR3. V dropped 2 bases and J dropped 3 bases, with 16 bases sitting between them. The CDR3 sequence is CASSLRVGGWDTEAFF. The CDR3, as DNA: TGTGCCAGCAGTTTAAGAGTGGGGGGCTGGGACACTGAAGCTTTCTTT.

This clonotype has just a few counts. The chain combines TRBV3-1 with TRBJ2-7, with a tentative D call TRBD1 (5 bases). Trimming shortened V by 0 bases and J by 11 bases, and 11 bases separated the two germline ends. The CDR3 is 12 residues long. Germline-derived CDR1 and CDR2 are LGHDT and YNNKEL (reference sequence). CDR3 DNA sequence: TGTGCCAGCAGCCAAGATCTGGGCAGGGAGTACTTC. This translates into CASSQDLGREYF.

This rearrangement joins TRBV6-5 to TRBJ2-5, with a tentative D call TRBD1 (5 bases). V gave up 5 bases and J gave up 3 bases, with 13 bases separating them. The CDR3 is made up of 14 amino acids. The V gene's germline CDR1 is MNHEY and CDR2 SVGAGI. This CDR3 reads CASSDRPGEETQYF. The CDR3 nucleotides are TGTGCCAGCAGTGACAGACCTGGAGAAGAGACCCAGTACTTC.

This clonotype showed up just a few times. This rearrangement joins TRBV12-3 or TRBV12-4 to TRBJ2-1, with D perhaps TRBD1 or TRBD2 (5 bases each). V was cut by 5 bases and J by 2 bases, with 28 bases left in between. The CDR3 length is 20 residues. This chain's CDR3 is CASSPVLTGWDGDAYNEQFF. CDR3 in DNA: TGTGCCAGCAGTCCCGTGCTAACAGGATGGGACGGGGACGCCTACAATGAGCAGTTCTTC.

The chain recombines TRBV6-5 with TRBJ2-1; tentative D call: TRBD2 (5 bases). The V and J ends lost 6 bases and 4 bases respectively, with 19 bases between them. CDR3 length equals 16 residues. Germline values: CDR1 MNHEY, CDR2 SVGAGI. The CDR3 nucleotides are TGTGCCAGCAGGAATCACGACCCGGGGATATACAATGAGCAGTTCTTC. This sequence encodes CASRNHDPGIYNEQFF.

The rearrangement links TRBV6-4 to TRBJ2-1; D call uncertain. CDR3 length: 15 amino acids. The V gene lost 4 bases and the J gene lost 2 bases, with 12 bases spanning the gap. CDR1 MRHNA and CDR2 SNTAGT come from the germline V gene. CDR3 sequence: CASSVVSTTYNEQFF. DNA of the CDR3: TGTGCCAGCAGTGTAGTCAGCACCACCTACAATGAGCAGTTCTTC.

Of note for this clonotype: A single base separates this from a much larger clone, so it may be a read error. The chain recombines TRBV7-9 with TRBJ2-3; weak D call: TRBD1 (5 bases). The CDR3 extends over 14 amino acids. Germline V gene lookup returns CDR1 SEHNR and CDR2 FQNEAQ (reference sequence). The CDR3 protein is CASSRSWGSDKQYF. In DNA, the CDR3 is TGTGCCAGCAGCCGGAGCTGGGGCTCAGATAAGCAGTATTTT. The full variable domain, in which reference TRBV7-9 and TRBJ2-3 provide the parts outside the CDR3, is DTGVSQNPRHKITKRGQNVTFRCDPISEHNRLYWYRQTLGQGPEFLTYFQNEAQLEKSRLLSDRFSAERPKGSFSTLEIQRTEQGDSAMYLCASSRSWGSDKQYFGPGTRLTVL.

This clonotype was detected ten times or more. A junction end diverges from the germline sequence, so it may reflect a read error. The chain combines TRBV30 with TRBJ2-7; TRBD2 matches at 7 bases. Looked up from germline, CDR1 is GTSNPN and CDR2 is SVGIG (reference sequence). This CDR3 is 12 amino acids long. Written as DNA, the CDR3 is TGTGCCGGGAGGGTCTCCTCCTACGAGCAGTACTTC. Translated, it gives CAGRVSSYEQYF.

In DNA form, the CDR3 reads TGTGCCATCAAGGACGGGGTGAACACTGAAGCTTTCTTT. This sequence encodes CAIKDGVNTEAFF. This chain joins TRBV10-3 and TRBJ1-1, with D uncertain. V was shortened by 7 bases and J by 0 bases, with 9 bases between the two germline ends. This CDR3 has 13 amino acids. Looked up from germline, CDR1 is ENHRY and CDR2 is SYGVKD.

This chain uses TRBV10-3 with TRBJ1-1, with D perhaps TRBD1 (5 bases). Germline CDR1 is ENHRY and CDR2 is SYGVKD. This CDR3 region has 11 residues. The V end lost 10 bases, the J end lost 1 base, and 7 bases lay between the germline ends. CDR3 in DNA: TGTGCCACCACAGGGAACACTGAAGCTTTCTTT. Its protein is CATTGNTEAFF.